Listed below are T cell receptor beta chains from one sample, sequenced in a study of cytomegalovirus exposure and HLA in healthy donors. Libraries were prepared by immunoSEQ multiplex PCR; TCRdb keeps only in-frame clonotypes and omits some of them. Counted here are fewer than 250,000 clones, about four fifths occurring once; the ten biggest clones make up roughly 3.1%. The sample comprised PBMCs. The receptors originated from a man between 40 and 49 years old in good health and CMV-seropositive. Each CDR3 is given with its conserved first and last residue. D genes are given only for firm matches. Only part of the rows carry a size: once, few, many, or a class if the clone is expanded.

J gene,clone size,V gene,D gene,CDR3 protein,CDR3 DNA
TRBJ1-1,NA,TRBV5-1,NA,CASSLVSSNTEAFF,TGCGCCAGCAGCCTAGTATCATCGAACACTGAAGCTTTCTTT
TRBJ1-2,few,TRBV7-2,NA,CASSTQAGRQRNYGYTF,TGTGCCAGCAGCACCCAAGCCGGCAGACAAAGAAACTATGGCTACACCTTC
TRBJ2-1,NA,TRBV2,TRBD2,CASSDASGSPVVQFF,TGTGCCAGCAGTGACGCTAGCGGGAGCCCGGTTGTGCAGTTCTTC
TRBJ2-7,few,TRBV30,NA,CAWAGQTYEQYF,TGTGCCTGGGCAGGACAGACCTACGAGCAGTACTTC
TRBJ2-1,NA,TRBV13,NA,CASSRSRGMNEQFF,TGTGCCAGCAGCCGAAGTCGGGGAATGAATGAGCAGTTCTTC
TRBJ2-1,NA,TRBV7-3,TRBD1,CASSLKGAATFHEQFF,TGTGCCAGCAGCTTAAAGGGGGCCGCTACCTTTCATGAGCAGTTCTTC
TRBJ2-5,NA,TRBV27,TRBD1,CASSPRQGNQETQYF,TGTGCCAGCAGTCCAAGACAGGGCAACCAAGAGACCCAGTACTTC
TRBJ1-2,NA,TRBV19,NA,CASSMGGGYTF,TGTGCCAGTAGTATGGGGGGTGGCTACACCTTC
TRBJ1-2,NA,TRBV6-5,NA,CASSLDRFYGYTF,TGTGCCAGCAGCCTTGACAGGTTCTATGGCTACACCTTC
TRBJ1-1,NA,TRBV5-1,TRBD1,CASSSTTGVSNTEAFF,TGCGCCAGCAGCTCAACCACAGGGGTTAGTAACACTGAAGCTTTCTTT
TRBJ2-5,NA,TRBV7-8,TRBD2,CASSLGGTSGGGETQYF,TGTGCCAGCAGCTTAGGCGGGACTAGCGGGGGCGGAGAGACCCAGTACTTC
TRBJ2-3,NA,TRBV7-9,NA,CASSFPTRGDTQYF,TGTGCCAGCAGTTTCCCGACCCGGGGGGATACGCAGTATTTT
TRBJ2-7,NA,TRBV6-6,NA,CASSYSLGAPYEQYF,TGTGCCAGCAGTTACTCGCTGGGGGCCCCCTACGAGCAGTACTTC
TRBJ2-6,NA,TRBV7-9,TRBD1,CACRQGSGANVLTF,TGTGCCTGCCGACAGGGCTCTGGGGCCAACGTCCTGACTTTC
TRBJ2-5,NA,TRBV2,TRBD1,CASADRVYQETQYF,TGTGCCAGCGCCGACAGGGTTTATCAAGAGACCCAGTACTTC
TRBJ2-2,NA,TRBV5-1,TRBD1,CASSSSNTGADTGELFF,TGCGCCAGCAGCTCAAGTAATACAGGGGCGGACACCGGGGAGCTGTTTTTT
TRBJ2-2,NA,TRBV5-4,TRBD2,CASSQVAGGNTGELFF,TGTGCCAGCAGCCAAGTAGCGGGAGGGAACACCGGGGAGCTGTTTTTT
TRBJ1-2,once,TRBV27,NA,CASSLSRATGYGYTF,TGTGCCAGCAGTTTATCGAGGGCCACCGGCTATGGCTACACCTTC
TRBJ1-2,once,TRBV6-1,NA,CASSEGGVRGYTF,TGTGCCAGCAGTGAAGGCGGGGTCCGCGGCTACACCTTC
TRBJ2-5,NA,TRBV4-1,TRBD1,CASSQDAGQGKETQYF,TGCGCCAGCAGCCAAGATGCGGGACAGGGGAAAGAGACCCAGTACTTC
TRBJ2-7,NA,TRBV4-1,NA,CASSRSDEQYF,TGCGCCAGCAGCCGTTCGGACGAGCAGTACTTC
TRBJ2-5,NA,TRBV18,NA,CASSPLQGQETQYF,TGTGCCAGCTCACCACTACAGGGTCAGGAGACCCAGTACTTC
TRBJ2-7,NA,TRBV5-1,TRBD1,CASSLGGRGQINWGSSYEQYF,TGCGCCAGCAGCTTGGGGGGTCGGGGACAGATCAACTGGGGGTCTTCCTACGAGCAGTACTTC
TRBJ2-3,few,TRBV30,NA,CAWSVLSGFRDTQYF,TGTGCCTGGAGTGTACTATCTGGGTTTCGCGATACGCAGTATTTT
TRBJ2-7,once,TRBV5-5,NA,CASSASGYEQYF,TGTGCCAGCAGCGCTTCGGGCTACGAGCAGTACTTC
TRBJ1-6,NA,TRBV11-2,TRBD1,CASSLGPNRGMASPLHF,TGTGCCAGCAGCTTAGGACCTAACAGGGGGATGGCTTCACCCCTCCACTTT
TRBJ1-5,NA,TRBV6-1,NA,CASSYTSGVQPQHF,TGTGCCAGCAGTTATACTAGCGGGGTTCAGCCCCAGCATTTT
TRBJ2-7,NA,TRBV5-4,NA,CASSFVGGPYEQYF,TGTGCCAGCAGCTTCGTTGGCGGTCCCTACGAGCAGTACTTC
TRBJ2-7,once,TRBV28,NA,CASSSRGAPSYEQYF,TGTGCCAGCAGTTCCCGGGGTGCCCCCTCCTACGAGCAGTACTTC
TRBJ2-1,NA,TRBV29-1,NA,CSVEQASGNEQFF,TGCAGCGTTGAACAGGCTTCGGGGAATGAGCAGTTCTTC
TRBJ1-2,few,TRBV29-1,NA,CSVGTGPDGYTF,TGCAGCGTTGGAACAGGCCCTGACGGCTACACCTTC
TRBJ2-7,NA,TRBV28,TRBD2,CASSSTLAGIYEQYF,TGTGCCAGCAGTTCGACACTAGCGGGGATCTACGAGCAGTACTTC
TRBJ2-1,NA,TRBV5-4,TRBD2,CASSLGLAGVDEQFF,TGTGCCAGCAGCTTGGGCCTAGCGGGAGTGGATGAGCAGTTCTTC
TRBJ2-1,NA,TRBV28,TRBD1,CASSIGRRDRGEYEQFF,TGTGCCAGCAGCATAGGGCGTAGGGACAGGGGGGAATATGAGCAGTTCTTC
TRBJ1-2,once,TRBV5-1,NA,CASSLRGDEGYTF,TGCGCCAGCAGCTTGCGGGGAGACGAGGGCTACACCTTC
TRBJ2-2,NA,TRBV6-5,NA,CASTEGQTNTGELFF,TGTGCCAGCACCGAGGGACAAACGAACACCGGGGAGCTGTTTTTT
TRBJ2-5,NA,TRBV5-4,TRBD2,CASSRTSGGASYETQYF,TGTGCCAGCAGCAGGACTAGCGGGGGGGCCTCGTATGAGACCCAGTACTTC
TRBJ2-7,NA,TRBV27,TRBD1,CASSLTYSGQGAIEQYF,TGTGCCAGCAGTTTAACCTACAGCGGACAGGGGGCGATCGAGCAGTACTTC
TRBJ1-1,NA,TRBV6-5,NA,CASSFQTPADTEAFF,TGTGCCAGCAGTTTCCAGACACCCGCAGATACTGAAGCTTTCTTT
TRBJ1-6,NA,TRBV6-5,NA,CASTIPGSYSSPLHF,TGTGCCAGCACCATCCCGGGTTCCTATAGTTCACCCCTCCACTTT
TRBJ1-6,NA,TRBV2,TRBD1,CASRQGAAYNSPLHF,TGTGCCAGCCGACAGGGGGCAGCCTATAATTCACCCCTCCACTTT
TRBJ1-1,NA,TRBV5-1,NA,CASSPLGGDTEAFF,TGCGCCAGCAGCCCCCTCGGGGGGGACACTGAAGCTTTCTTT
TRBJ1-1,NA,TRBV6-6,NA,CASTSGVDTEAFF,TGTGCCAGCACCTCAGGGGTCGACACTGAAGCTTTCTTT
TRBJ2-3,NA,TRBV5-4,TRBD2,CASSLDRLAGGLGTDTQYF,TGTGCCAGCAGCTTGGATCGGCTAGCGGGAGGGCTGGGCACAGATACGCAGTATTTT
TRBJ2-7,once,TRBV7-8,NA,CASSLVSRQAYEQYF,TGTGCCAGCAGCTTAGTGTCGAGACAGGCCTACGAGCAGTACTTC
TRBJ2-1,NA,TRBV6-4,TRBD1,CASSDSNRGNEQFF,TGTGCCAGCAGTGACTCTAACAGGGGTAATGAGCAGTTCTTC
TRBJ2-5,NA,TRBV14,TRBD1,CASSPRTGQETQYF,TGTGCCAGCAGCCCGCGGACAGGACAAGAGACCCAGTACTTC
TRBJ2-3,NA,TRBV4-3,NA,CASSQGNSGRDTQYF,TGCGCCAGCAGCCAAGGTAACAGTGGAAGAGATACGCAGTATTTT
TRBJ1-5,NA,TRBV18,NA,CASSREPGFQPQHF,TGTGCCAGCTCAAGGGAACCAGGGTTTCAGCCCCAGCATTTT
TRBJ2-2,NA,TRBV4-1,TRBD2,CASSQTSGRARTGELFF,TGCGCCAGCAGCCAAACTAGCGGGAGGGCCCGGACCGGGGAGCTGTTTTTT
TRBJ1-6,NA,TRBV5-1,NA,CASSLVRLSRTNHNSPLHF,TGCGCCAGCAGCTTGGTGCGGTTATCCCGCACCAACCATAATTCACCCCTCCACTTT
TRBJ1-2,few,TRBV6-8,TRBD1,CASSDGQDLVYGYTF,TGTGCCAGCAGTGACGGACAGGACCTGGTCTATGGCTACACCTTC
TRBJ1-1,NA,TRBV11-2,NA,CASSLGQSNTEAFF,TGTGCCAGCAGCTTAGGTCAGTCGAACACTGAAGCTTTCTTT
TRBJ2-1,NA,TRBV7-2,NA,CATASYNEQFF,TGTGCCACCGCGAGCTACAATGAGCAGTTCTTC
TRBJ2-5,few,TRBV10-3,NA,CAISRETGIQETQYF,TGTGCCATCAGTAGGGAGACGGGCATACAAGAGACCCAGTACTTC
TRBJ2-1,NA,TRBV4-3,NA,CASSPDGNEQFF,TGCGCCAGCAGCCCAGACGGGAATGAGCAGTTCTTC
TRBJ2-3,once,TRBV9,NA,CASSVGSRTDTQYF,TGTGCCAGCAGCGTAGGGAGCCGCACAGATACGCAGTATTTT